One sample yielded the 21 T cell receptor beta chains listed below, sequenced in a study of memory CD4+ T cells and cytomegalovirus serostatus. TCRdb keeps only in-frame clones here, not all; method: immunoSEQ multiplex PCR. Among about 48,000 clones listed, around 78% were seen once. Single viable CD3+CD4+CD8-CD45RO+ cells were sorted as the memory CD4+ T cells. The source material was memory CD4+ T cells from blood. The source is an adult in good health and CMV-seronegative.

The rearrangement uses TRBV19 and TRBJ2-1, with TRBD2 matching 10 bases. J lost 4 bases, V lost 3 bases, and 15 bases had no gene match. This CDR3 has 19 residues. CDR1 and CDR2 from the germline V gene are LNHDA and SQIVND (reference sequence). CDR3 protein: CASSIGPSGSSGRYNEQFF. The CDR3 bases are TGTGCCAGTAGTATTGGCCCTAGCGGGAGTTCAGGCCGTTACAATGAGCAGTTCTTC. Variable domain in full (rest from reference TRBV19 and TRBJ2-1): DGGITQSPKYLFRKEGQNVTLSCEQNLNHDAMYWYRQDPGQGLRLIYYSQIVNDFQKGDIAEGYSVSREKKESFPLTVTSAQKNPTAFYLCASSIGPSGSSGRYNEQFFGPGTRLTVL.

The rearrangement links TRBV7-6 to TRBJ2-7; TRBD1 or TRBD2 may be the D gene (5 bases each). The CDR3 is 14 residues long. CDR1 is SGHVS, CDR2 FNYEAQ, per germline. V lost 5 bases and J 9 bases, leaving 20 bases between the germline ends. CDR3 sequence: CASSPGDPGGGQYF. CDR3 in DNA: TGTGCCAGCAGCCCTGGGGACCCCGGAGGTGGGCAGTACTTC.

This clone has more than one count but fewer than ten. V gene TRBV6-5 combines with J gene TRBJ1-1, with a weak D call TRBD1 (5 bases). Germline V gene lookup returns CDR1 MNHEY and CDR2 SVGAGI. The CDR3 contains 14 residues. V gave up 5 bases and J gave up 3 bases, with 13 bases separating them. The CDR3 sequence: CASSLWGVDTEAFF. Written as DNA, the CDR3 is TGTGCCAGCAGTCTGTGGGGGGTTGACACTGAAGCTTTCTTT.

This chain connects TRBV6-5 to TRBJ2-3; D is perhaps TRBD2 (5 bases). Looked up from germline, CDR1 is MNHEY and CDR2 is SVGAGI. This CDR3 region has 15 residues. V was trimmed by 2 bases and J by 0 bases, leaving 9 bases between them. The CDR3 region has the DNA TGTGCCAGCAGTTACAGGGCGGGTAGCACAGATACGCAGTATTTT. Amino acid sequence: CASSYRAGSTDTQYF.

This rearrangement joins TRBV9 to TRBJ2-6; D ambiguous. The ends were cut back, 0 bases at V and 0 bases at J, with 10 bases in the middle. Germline V lookup: CDR1 SGDLS, CDR2 YYNGEE. The CDR3 has 17 residues. This CDR3 reads CASSVALTLSGANVLTF. The DNA for the CDR3 is TGTGCCAGCAGCGTAGCTCTAACGCTCTCTGGGGCCAACGTCCTGACTTTC.

The rearrangement joins TRBV6-1 to TRBJ1-2, with 8 bases fitting TRBD1. Germline V gene data show CDR1 as MNHNS and CDR2 as SASEGT. This CDR3 contains 15 residues. The J segment lost 1 base and the V segment lost 7 bases, leaving 8 bases of the junction unmatched. CDR3 in amino acids: CASNNRGKINYGYTF. DNA of the CDR3: TGTGCCAGCAATAACAGGGGGAAAATTAACTATGGCTACACCTTC.

This sequence joins TRBV18 and TRBJ2-7, with 8 bases lining up with TRBD1. CDR1 is KGHSH and CDR2 is LQKENI in the germline V gene. Trimming removed 3 bases from V and 5 bases from J; junction bases left unmatched: 6. The CDR3 loop spans 14 amino acids. CDR3 sequence: CASSPRQGLNEQYF. The CDR3 DNA reads as TGTGCCAGCTCACCTAGACAGGGGCTAAACGAGCAGTACTTC.

The CDR3 here is CSGKWVLTDTQYF. The CDR3 bases are TGCAGCGGGAAATGGGTGCTCACAGATACGCAGTATTTT. The chain combines TRBV29-1 with TRBJ2-3; no clear D gene. V was cut by 7 bases and J by 2 bases, with 13 bases left in between. Germline V CDR1 and CDR2: SQVTM, ANQGSEA. CDR3 length: 13 amino acids.

J is TRBJ2-3 and V is TRBV10-3; D is perhaps TRBD2 (5 bases). V lost 6 bases, J lost 5 bases, and 18 bases lay in between. The CDR3 sequence is 15 residues long. Looked up from germline, CDR1 is ENHRY and CDR2 is SYGVKD. CDR3 amino acids: CAISANTRTVDTQYF. In DNA form, the CDR3 reads TGTGCCATCAGCGCCAACACTAGGACGGTAGATACGCAGTATTTT.

This rearrangement joins TRBV10-2 to TRBJ2-1, with TRBD2 identical over 8 bases. The germline V gene encodes CDR1 WSHSY and CDR2 SAAADI. The V and J ends lost 3 bases and 4 bases, in that order; junction bases with no gene match: 5. The CDR3 totals 15 residues. CDR3 amino acids: CASSDRSGGYNEQFF. DNA for the CDR3: TGCGCCAGCAGTGACAGGAGCGGGGGATACAATGAGCAGTTCTTC.

This sequence joins TRBV14 and TRBJ1-6; 8 bases agree with TRBD1. The CDR3 extends over 16 amino acids. Germline CDR1 reads SGHDN; CDR2 reads FVKESK. Unmatched junction bases numbered 4, after V lost 2 bases and J lost 4 bases. CDR3: CASSQSWTGYNSPLHF. In nucleotides, the CDR3 is TGTGCCAGCAGCCAATCATGGACAGGGTATAATTCACCCCTCCACTTT.

This clone came up a few times. The chain carries TRBV4-1 and TRBJ2-5; no clear D. The ends were cut back, 1 base at V and 2 bases at J, with 8 bases in the middle. This CDR3 is 14 amino acids long. CDR1 is MGHRA and CDR2 is YSYEKL in the germline V gene. The CDR3 nucleotides read TGCGCCAGCAGCCAAGTATACATTCAAGAGACCCAGTACTTC. Translating gives CASSQVYIQETQYF.

This chain uses TRBV19 with TRBJ2-1; maybe TRBD1 (6 bases). Trimming took 6 bases from V and 8 from J, leaving 14 bases between them. This CDR3 is built from 13 residues. CDR1 and CDR2 from the germline V gene are LNHDA and SQIVND (reference sequence). The CDR3 nucleotides are TGTGCCAGTAGCCTGTACAGGGAACATGAGCAGTTCTTC. Translated: CASSLYREHEQFF.

This clone was picked up a small number of times. The chain is built from TRBV6-5 and TRBJ1-1; no reliable D call. The V end was cut by 6 bases, the J end by 2 bases, with 7 bases between. Germline assignment: CDR1 MNHEY and CDR2 SVGAGI. The CDR3 consists of 12 residues. The DNA for the CDR3 is TGTGCCAGCAGGACACTCAACACTGAAGCTTTCTTT. Its translation: CASRTLNTEAFF.

The chain joins TRBV4-1 to TRBJ2-1; 7 bases agree with TRBD2. Germline CDR1 and CDR2: MGHRA and YSYEKL. With 0 bases clipped from V and 6 bases from J, the junction kept 11 bases outside the gene matches. There are 17 residues in the CDR3. CDR3 sequence reads: CASSQDPLAEQRNEQFF. DNA of the CDR3: TGCGCCAGCAGCCAAGATCCCCTAGCGGAACAGCGCAATGAGCAGTTCTTC.

The chain links TRBV28 to TRBJ1-3; tentatively, D is TRBD1 (5 bases). The V end lost 6 bases, the J end lost 1 base, and 13 bases lay between the germline ends. The CDR3 extends over 15 amino acids. Germline values: CDR1 MDHEN, CDR2 SYDVKM. The CDR3 sequence is CASSTLGGSGNTIYF. The CDR3 DNA sequence: TGTGCCAGCAGCACCCTCGGGGGATCTGGAAACACCATATATTTT.

The rearrangement uses TRBV5-8 and TRBJ1-1; tentative D call: TRBD1 (5 bases). The CDR3 is 15 residues long. CDR1 SGHTS and CDR2 YDEGEE come from the germline V gene. Between the trimmed V and J ends, which lost 1 base and 0 bases, there was a span of 10 bases. The CDR3 DNA follows: TGTGCCAGCAGCTTGTCAGGGAGGATGAACACTGAAGCTTTCTTT. Translated, it gives CASSLSGRMNTEAFF.

This clone has just a few counts. This sequence joins TRBV5-4 and TRBJ1-4; TRBD1 agrees at 8 bases. CDR1 and CDR2 from the germline V gene are SGHNT and YYREEE (reference sequence). The ends lost 4 bases at V and 7 bases at J; junction bases unmatched: 9. This CDR3 comprises 15 residues. CDR3: CASSPPGTGSEKLFF. In DNA, the CDR3 is TGTGCCAGCAGCCCTCCCGGGACAGGCAGTGAAAAACTGTTTTTT. The full variable domain, completed using reference TRBV5-4 and TRBJ1-4, is ETGVTQSPTHLIKTRGQQVTLRCSSQSGHNTVSWYQQALGQGPQFIFQYYREEENGRGNFPPRFSGLQFPNYSSELNVNALELDDSALYLCASSPPGTGSEKLFFGSGTQLSVL.

This rearrangement joins TRBV29-1 to TRBJ2-7, with D possibly being TRBD2 (5 bases). The V gene's germline CDR1 is SQVTM and CDR2 ANQGSEA. The CDR3 totals 10 residues. V gave up 7 bases and J gave up 10 bases, with 14 bases separating them. The CDR3 protein is CSGYRDLQYF. The CDR3, as DNA: TGCAGCGGATACCGGGATTTACAGTACTTC.

J is TRBJ2-2 and V is TRBV5-1; D not resolved. This CDR3 region has 14 residues. The germline V gene has CDR1 SGHRS and CDR2 YFSETQ. V lost 5 bases and J lost 0, with 8 bases in between. The CDR3 coding sequence is TGCGCCAGCAGGGAGCCAGCGAACACCGGGGAGCTGTTTTTT. Its translation: CASREPANTGELFF.

The chain has TRBV5-4 and TRBJ2-5; TRBD1 matches at 7 bases. With 5 bases clipped from V and 2 bases from J, the junction kept 12 bases outside the gene matches. The CDR3 sequence is 16 residues long. Germline V gene data show CDR1 as SGHNT and CDR2 as YYREEE (reference sequence). The CDR3 here is CASSTGQAHSQETQYF. CDR3 nucleotides: TGTGCCAGCAGTACTGGACAGGCCCACTCTCAAGAGACCCAGTACTTC.